One and the same sample provided the 10 T cell receptor beta chains below, sequenced in a study of blood T cell repertoires in COVID-19. Repertoires were generated with immunoSEQ multiplex PCR, while TCRdb's copy carries only in-frame clones and drops some. The table has 210,000 or so clones, about nine tenths seen once. What was sequenced was peripheral blood. These receptors all stem from a man aged 25-45 years with COVID-19, enrolled during active disease.

This chain uses TRBV24-1 with TRBJ2-1; weak D call: TRBD2 (5 bases). The CDR3 is made up of 16 amino acids. Germline CDR1 is KGHDR and CDR2 is SFDVKD. V shed 4 bases and J shed 7 bases, with 19 bases lying between them. The DNA for the CDR3 is TGTGCCACCAGTGACCACGGGTTTGGGCGGAGGAATGAGCAGTTCTTC. Its translation is CATSDHGFGRRNEQFF.

The chain couples TRBV28 to TRBJ2-2, with TRBD1 as a possible D gene (6 bases). Germline V gene lookup returns CDR1 MDHEN and CDR2 SYDVKM. The CDR3 is 15 amino acids. The V gene lost 8 bases and the J gene lost 1 base, with 14 bases spanning the gap. The CDR3 nucleotides read TGTGCCAGCCGCCCCACGGACAGGAACACCGGGGAGCTGTTTTTT. It specifies CASRPTDRNTGELFF.

V is TRBV6-5 and J is TRBJ1-3, with 8 bases that match TRBD1. Germline V gene lookup returns CDR1 MNHEY and CDR2 SVGAGI. The CDR3 contains 14 residues. V shed 6 bases and J 6 bases; nucleotides not matched to a gene: 7. CDR3 protein: CASRASDRENTIYF. CDR3 DNA: TGTGCCAGCAGGGCCTCGGACAGGGAAAACACCATATATTTT.

The CDR3 DNA reads as TGTGCCACCAGCATTCGGGACAGCCAGAACACTGAAGCTTTCTTT. Translated: CATSIRDSQNTEAFF. V and J are TRBV15 and TRBJ1-1; 7 nucleotides line up with TRBD1. Looked up from germline, CDR1 is LNHNV and CDR2 is YYDKDF (reference sequence). The length of the CDR3 is 15 residues. V lost 4 bases to trimming and J lost 1 base; unmatched junction nucleotides: 6.

This clone has just one count. The rearrangement uses TRBV5-8 and TRBJ1-5, with 7 nucleotides matching TRBD1. The CDR3 spans 16 residues. Germline V CDR1 and CDR2: SGHTS, YDEGEE. Trimming at V came to 1 base and at J to 6 bases, leaving 10 bases not matched to a gene. The CDR3 region has the DNA TGTGCCAGCAGCTTGCCGGCAGGGGGTTTAGGTCAGCCCCAGCATTTT. Translation gives CASSLPAGGLGQPQHF. Full variable domain (rest looked up from reference TRBV5-8 and TRBJ1-5): EAGVTQSPTHLIKTRGQQATLRCSPISGHTSVYWYQQALGLGLQFLLWYDEGEERNRGNFPPRFSGRQFPNYSSELNVNALELEDSALYLCASSLPAGGLGQPQHFGDGTRLSIL.

The J gene is TRBJ2-1, the V gene TRBV7-2, with TRBD1 matching 9 bases. Trimming removed 2 bases from V and 5 bases from J; junction bases left unmatched: 7. The CDR3 totals 16 residues. Germline assignment: CDR1 SGHTA and CDR2 FQGNSA. The CDR3 nucleotides are TGTGCCAGCAGCTTAAGCCGGGACAGGGCGGACAATGAGCAGTTCTTC. It is translated as CASSLSRDRADNEQFF.

J is TRBJ2-1 and V is TRBV3-1 (or the pseudogene TRBV3-2); perhaps TRBD2 as D (6 bases). Germline V gives CDR1 LGHDT, CDR2 YNNKEL (reference sequence). Trimming took off 1 base at V and 0 bases at J, with 13 bases between the two ends. There are 17 residues in the CDR3. This CDR3 reads CASSQAPGLLSYNEQFF. The CDR3 region has the DNA TGTGCCAGCAGCCAAGCCCCGGGACTCCTCTCCTACAATGAGCAGTTCTTC.

The chain carries TRBV3-1 (or the pseudogene TRBV3-2) and TRBJ2-5, with 9 bases identical to TRBD1. Germline V lookup: CDR1 LGHDT, CDR2 YNNKEL (reference sequence). With 4 bases clipped from V and 5 bases from J, the junction kept 8 bases outside the gene matches. This CDR3 comprises 15 residues. CDR3 nucleotides: TGTGCCAGCAGCCCCGGGACAGGGTTCGGGGAGACCCAGTACTTC. It is translated as CASSPGTGFGETQYF.

The chain uses TRBV9 and TRBJ1-2; TRBD1 agrees at 9 bases. The CDR3 has 12 amino acids. The junction had 2 bases not matched to a gene; V was cut back by 3 bases and J by 8 bases. Germline V CDR1 and CDR2: SGDLS, YYNGEE. The CDR3 DNA reads TGTGCCAGCAGCGGGACAGGGGAAGGCTACACCTTC. It encodes CASSGTGEGYTF.

The genes are TRBV7-8 and TRBJ2-7, with 16 bases identical to TRBD2. V lost 5 bases, J lost 9 bases, and 7 bases stayed unmatched. Germline assignment: CDR1 SGHVS and CDR2 FQNEAQ. This CDR3 region has 15 residues. The CDR3 coding sequence is TGTGCCAGCAGCAGGGGACTAGCGGGAGGGCCGGTGCAGTACTTC. Encoded protein: CASSRGLAGGPVQYF.